By share of the sample, the clone carrying this T cell receptor beta chain is medium-sized. This entry comes from a study of prognosis after radiotherapy for stage I lung cancer. Germline loops: CDR1 MRHNA, CDR2 SNTAGT. The length of the CDR3 is 15 residues. J lost 6 bases, V lost 9 bases, and 11 bases had no gene match. Amplification of the TCR beta CDR3 (from genomic DNA) was done by two-round multiplex PCR. For every TRBV and TRBJ gene, a specific primer was used in first-round PCR. TCRdb reanalysed the multiplex PCR reads using MiXCR and keeps one entry per CDR3 protein. The repertoire has approximately 17,000 distinct CDR3 sequences, 43% of them found once; the top ten carry roughly 37%.

This receptor was obtained from a donor of 50 years or more with non-small cell lung cancer. This specimen consisted of PBMCs, obtained before or after stereotactic body radiation therapy (not recorded which). This chain joins TRBV6-4 and TRBJ2-1; 10 nucleotides align to TRBD2. The CDR3 DNA sequence: TGTGCCAGTAAGCGGGAGGGTGGACTAAGCAATGAGCAGTTCTTC. Translated: CASKREGGLSNEQFF.